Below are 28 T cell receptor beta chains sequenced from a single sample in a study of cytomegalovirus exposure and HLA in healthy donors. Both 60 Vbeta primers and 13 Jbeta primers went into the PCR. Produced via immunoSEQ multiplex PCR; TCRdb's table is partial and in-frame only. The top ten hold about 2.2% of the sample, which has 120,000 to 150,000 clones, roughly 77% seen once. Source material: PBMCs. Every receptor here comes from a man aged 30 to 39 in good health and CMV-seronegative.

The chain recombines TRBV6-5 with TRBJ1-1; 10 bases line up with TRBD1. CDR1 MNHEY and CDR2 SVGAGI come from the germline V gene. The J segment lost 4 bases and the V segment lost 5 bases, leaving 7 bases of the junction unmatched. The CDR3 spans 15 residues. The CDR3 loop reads CASSPIRTGGTEAFF. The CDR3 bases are TGTGCCAGCAGTCCGATTCGGACAGGGGGCACTGAAGCTTTCTTT.

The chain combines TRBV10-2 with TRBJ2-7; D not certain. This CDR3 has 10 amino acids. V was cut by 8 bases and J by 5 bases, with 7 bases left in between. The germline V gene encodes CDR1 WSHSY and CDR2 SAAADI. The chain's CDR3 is CASASNEQYF. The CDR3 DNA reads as TGCGCCAGCGCGTCCAACGAGCAGTACTTC.

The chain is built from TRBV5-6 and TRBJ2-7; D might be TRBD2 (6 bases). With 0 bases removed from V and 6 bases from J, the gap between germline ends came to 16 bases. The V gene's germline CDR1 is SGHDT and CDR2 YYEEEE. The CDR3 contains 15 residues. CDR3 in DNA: TGTGCCAGCAGCTTGGAGCTGGGGCGGGAACTCGAGCAGTACTTC. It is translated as CASSLELGRELEQYF.

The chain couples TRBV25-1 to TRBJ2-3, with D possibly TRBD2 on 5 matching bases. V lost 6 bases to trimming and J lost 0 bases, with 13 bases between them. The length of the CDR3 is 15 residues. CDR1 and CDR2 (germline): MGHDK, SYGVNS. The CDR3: CASRDDRDSTDTQYF. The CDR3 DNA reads TGTGCCAGCAGGGACGACCGGGATAGCACAGATACGCAGTATTTT.

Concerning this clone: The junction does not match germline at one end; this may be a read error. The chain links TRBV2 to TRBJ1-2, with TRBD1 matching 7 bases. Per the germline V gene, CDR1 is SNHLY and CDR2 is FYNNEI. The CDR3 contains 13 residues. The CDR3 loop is CASSAGQNYGYPF. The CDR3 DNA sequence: TGTGCCAGCAGCGCGGGACAGAACTATGGCTACCCCTTC.

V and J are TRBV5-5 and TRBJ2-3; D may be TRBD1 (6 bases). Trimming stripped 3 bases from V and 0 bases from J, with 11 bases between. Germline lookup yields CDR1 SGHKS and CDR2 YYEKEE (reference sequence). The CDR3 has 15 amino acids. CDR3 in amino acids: CASSYRVRSTDTQYF. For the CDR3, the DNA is TGTGCCAGCAGCTACAGGGTTAGGAGCACAGATACGCAGTATTTT.

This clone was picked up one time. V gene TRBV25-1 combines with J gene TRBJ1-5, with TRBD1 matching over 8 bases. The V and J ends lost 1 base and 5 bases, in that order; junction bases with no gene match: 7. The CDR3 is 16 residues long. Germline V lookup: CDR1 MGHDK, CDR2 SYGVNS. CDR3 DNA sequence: TGTGCCAGCAGTGAATCCGCAGGGGGCGAAGATCAGCCCCAGCATTTT. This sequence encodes CASSESAGGEDQPQHF.

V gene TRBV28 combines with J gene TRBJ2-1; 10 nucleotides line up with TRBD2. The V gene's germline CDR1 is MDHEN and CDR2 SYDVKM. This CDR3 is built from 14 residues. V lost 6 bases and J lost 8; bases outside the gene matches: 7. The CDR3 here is CASRRAGGPHEQFF. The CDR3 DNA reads TGTGCCAGCAGACGAGCGGGGGGGCCCCATGAGCAGTTCTTC. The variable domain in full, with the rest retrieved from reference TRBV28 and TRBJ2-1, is DVKVTQSSRYLVKRTGEKVFLECVQDMDHENMFWYRQDPGLGLRLIYFSYDVKMKEKGDIPEGYSVSREKKERFSLILESASTNQTSMYLCASRRAGGPHEQFFGPGTRLTVL.

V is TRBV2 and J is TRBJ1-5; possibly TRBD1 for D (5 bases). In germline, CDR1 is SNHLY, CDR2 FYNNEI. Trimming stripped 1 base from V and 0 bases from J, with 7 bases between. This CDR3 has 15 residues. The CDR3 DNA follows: TGTGCCAGCAGTGAAGGCGACAGTAGCAATCAGCCCCAGCATTTT. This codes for CASSEGDSSNQPQHF.

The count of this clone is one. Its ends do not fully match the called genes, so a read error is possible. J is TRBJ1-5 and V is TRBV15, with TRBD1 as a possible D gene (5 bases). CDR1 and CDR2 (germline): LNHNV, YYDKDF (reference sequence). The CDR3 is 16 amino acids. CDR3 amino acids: CATSRDWSGENQPQNF. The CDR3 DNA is TGTGCCACCAGCAGAGATTGGTCGGGGGAGAATCAGCCCCAGAATTTT. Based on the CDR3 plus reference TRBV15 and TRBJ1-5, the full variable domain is DAMVIQNPRYQVTQFGKPVTLSCSQTLNHNVMYWYQQKSSQAPKLLFHYYDKDFNNEADTPDNFQSRRPNTSFCFLDIRSPGLGDTAMYLCATSRDWSGENQPQNFGDGTRLSIL.

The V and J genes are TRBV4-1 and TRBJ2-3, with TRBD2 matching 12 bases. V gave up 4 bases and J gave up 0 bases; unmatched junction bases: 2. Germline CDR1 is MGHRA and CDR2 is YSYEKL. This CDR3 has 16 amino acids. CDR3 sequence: CASSPTSGGSTDTQYF. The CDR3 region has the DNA TGCGCCAGCAGCCCAACTAGCGGGGGGAGCACAGATACGCAGTATTTT.

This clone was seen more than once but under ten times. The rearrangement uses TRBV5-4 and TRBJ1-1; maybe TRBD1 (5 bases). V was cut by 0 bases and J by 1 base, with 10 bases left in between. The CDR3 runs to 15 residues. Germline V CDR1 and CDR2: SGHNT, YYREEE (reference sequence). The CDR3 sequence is CASSLVGEGNTEAFF. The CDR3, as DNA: TGTGCCAGCAGCTTGGTAGGGGAGGGGAACACTGAAGCTTTCTTT.

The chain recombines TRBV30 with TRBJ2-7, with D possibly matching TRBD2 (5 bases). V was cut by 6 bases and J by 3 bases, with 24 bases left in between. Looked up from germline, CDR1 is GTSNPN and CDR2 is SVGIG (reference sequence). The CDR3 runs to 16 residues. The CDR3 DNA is TGTGCCTGCCGAGCCCTGCGGGCAGGCCCGTTCTACGAGCAGTACTTC. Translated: CACRALRAGPFYEQYF.

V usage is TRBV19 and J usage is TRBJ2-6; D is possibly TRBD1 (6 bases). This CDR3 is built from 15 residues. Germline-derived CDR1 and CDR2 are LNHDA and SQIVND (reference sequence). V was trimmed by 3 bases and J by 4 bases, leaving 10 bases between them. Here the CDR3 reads CASSIRGSGANVLTF. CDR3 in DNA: TGTGCCAGTAGTATCAGGGGCTCGGGGGCCAACGTCCTGACTTTC.

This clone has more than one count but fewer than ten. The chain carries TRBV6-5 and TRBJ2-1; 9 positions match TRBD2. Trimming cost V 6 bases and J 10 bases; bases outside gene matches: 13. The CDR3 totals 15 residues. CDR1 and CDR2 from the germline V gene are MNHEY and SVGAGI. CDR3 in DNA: TGTGCCAGCAGCCGTAGCGGGAGAAGAGGTGAAGAGCAGTTCTTC. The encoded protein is CASSRSGRRGEEQFF.

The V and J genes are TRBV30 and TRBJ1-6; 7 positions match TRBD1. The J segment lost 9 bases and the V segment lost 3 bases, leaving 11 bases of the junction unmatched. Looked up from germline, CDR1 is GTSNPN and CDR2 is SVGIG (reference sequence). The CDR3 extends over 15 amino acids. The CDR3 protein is CAWRDKQGTFSPLHF. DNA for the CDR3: TGTGCCTGGAGGGACAAACAGGGGACCTTTTCACCCCTCCACTTT.

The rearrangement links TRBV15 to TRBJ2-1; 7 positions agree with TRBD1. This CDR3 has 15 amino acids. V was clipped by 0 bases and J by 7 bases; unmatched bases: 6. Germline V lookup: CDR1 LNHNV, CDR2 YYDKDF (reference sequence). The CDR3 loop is CATSRDGTGVNEQFF. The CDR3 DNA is TGTGCCACCAGCAGAGATGGTACAGGGGTAAATGAGCAGTTCTTC.

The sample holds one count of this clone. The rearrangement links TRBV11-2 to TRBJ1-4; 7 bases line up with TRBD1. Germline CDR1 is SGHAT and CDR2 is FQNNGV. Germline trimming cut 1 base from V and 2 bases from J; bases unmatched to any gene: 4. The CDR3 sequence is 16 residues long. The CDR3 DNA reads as TGTGCCAGCAGCTTAGGCACAGGGGCTACTAATGAAAAACTGTTTTTT. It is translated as CASSLGTGATNEKLFF.

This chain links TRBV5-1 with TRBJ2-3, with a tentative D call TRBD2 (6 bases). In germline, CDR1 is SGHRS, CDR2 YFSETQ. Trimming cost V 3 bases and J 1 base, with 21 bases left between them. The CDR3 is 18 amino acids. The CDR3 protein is CASSSVIGTARGTDTQYF. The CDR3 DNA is TGCGCCAGCAGCTCCGTTATTGGGACTGCCCGGGGCACAGATACGCAGTATTTT.

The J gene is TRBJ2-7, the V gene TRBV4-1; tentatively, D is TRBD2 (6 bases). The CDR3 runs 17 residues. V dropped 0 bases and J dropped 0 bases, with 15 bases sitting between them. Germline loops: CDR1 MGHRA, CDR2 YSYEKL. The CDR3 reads CASSQELGLLSSYEQYF. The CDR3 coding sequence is TGCGCCAGCAGCCAAGAGCTGGGACTGCTGAGCTCCTACGAGCAGTACTTC.

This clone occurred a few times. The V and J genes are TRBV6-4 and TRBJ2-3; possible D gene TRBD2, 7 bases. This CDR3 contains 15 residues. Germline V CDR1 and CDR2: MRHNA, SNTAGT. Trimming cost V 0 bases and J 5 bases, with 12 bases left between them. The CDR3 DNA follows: TGTGCCAGCAGTGACTCGAACGGGGGGCAAGATACGCAGTATTTT. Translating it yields CASSDSNGGQDTQYF.

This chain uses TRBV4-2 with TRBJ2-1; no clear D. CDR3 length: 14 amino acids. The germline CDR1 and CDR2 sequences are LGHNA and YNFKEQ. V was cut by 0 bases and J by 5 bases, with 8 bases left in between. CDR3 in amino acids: CASSQDRGHNEQFF. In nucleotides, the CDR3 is TGTGCCAGCAGCCAAGATCGAGGTCACAATGAGCAGTTCTTC.

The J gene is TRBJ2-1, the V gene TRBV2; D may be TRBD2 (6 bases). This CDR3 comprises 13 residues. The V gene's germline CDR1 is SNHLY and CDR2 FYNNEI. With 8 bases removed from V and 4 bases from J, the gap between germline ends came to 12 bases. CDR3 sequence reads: CASGGLTYNEQFF. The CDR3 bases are TGTGCCAGCGGGGGACTGACATACAATGAGCAGTTCTTC.

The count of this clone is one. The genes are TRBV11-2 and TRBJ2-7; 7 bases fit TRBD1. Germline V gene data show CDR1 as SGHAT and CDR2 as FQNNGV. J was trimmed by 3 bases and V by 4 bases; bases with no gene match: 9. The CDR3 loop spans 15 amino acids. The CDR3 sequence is CASSSLGGGGYEQYF. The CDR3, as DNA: TGTGCCAGCAGCTCCCTAGGGGGCGGAGGCTACGAGCAGTACTTC.

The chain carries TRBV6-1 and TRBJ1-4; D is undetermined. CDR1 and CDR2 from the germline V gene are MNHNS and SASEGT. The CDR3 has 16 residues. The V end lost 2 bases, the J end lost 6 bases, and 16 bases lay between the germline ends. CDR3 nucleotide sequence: TGTGCCAGCAGTGAAATCGGCCTCTCCCGGGATGAAAAACTGTTTTTT. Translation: CASSEIGLSRDEKLFF.

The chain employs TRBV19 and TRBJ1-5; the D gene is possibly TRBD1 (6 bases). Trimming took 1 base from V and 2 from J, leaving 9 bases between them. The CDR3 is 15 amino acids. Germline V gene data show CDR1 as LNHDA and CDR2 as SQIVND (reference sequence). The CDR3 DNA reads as TGTGCCAGTAGTATAGCTTGGACAGGCAATCAGCCCCAGCATTTT. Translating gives CASSIAWTGNQPQHF.

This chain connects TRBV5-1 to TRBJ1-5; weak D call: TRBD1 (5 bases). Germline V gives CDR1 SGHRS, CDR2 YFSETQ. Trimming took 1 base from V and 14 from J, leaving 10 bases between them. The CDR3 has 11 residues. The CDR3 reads CASSLRGSEHF. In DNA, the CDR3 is TGCGCCAGCAGCTTGAGGGGATCGGAGCATTTT.

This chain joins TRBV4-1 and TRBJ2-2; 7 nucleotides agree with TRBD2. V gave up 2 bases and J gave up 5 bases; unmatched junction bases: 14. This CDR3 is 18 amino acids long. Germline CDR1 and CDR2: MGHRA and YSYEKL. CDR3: CASSQSPTGRGGTGELFF. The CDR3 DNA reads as TGCGCCAGCAGCCAATCTCCCACGGGGCGGGGAGGGACCGGGGAGCTGTTTTTT.